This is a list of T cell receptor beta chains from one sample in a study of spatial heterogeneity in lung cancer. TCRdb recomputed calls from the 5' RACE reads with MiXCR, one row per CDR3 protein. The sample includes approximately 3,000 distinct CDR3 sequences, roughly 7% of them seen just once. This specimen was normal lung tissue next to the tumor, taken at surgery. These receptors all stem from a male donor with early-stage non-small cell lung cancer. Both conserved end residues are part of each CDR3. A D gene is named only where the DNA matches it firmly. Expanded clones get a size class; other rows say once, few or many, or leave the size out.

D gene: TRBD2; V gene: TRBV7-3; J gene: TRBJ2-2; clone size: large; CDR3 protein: CASSLNPAGGPGAGELFF; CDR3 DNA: TGTGCCAGCAGCTTAAATCCAGCGGGAGGGCCTGGGGCCGGGGAGCTGTTTTTT
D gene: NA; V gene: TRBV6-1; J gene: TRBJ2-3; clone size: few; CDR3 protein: CASSGTTADTQYF; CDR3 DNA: TGTGCCAGCAGTGGGACCACGGCAGATACGCAGTATTTT
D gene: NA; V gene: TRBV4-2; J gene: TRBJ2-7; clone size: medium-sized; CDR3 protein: CASSQDGSTSYEQYF; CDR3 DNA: TGTGCCAGCAGCCAAGACGGTAGCACCTCCTACGAGCAGTACTTC
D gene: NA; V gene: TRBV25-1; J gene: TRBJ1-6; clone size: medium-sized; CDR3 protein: CASAQVEGNSPLHF; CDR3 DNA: TGTGCCAGCGCCCAGGTTGAGGGTAATTCACCCCTCCACTTT
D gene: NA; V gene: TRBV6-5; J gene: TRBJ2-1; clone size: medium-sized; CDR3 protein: CASKSGDNNEQFF; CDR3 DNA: TGTGCCAGTAAATCCGGCGACAACAATGAGCAGTTCTTC
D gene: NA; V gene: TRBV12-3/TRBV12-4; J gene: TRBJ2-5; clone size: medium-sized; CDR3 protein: CASSLGQETQYF; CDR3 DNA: TGTGCCAGCAGTTTGGGCCAAGAGACCCAGTACTTC
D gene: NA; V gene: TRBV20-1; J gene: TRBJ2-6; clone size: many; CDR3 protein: CSASTSGANVLTF; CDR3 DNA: TGCAGTGCTAGCACTTCTGGGGCCAACGTCCTGACTTTC
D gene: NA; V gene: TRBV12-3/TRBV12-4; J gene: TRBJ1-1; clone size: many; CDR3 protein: CASSHGGLNTEAFF; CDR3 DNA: TGTGCCAGCAGTCACGGGGGACTGAACACTGAAGCTTTCTTT
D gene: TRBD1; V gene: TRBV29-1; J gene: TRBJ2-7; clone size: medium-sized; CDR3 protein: CSVSGTVSYYEQYF; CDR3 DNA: TGCAGCGTTTCAGGGACAGTGAGTTACTACGAGCAGTACTTC
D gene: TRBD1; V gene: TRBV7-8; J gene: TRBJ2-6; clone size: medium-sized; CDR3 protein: CASSPTAQGASGANVLTF; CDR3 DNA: TGTGCCAGCAGCCCCACCGCACAGGGGGCTTCAGGGGCCAACGTCCTGACTTTC
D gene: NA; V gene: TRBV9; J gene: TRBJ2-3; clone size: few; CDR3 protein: CASSVESGRADTQYF; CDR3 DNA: TGTGCCAGCAGCGTCGAATCTGGGCGCGCAGATACGCAGTATTTT
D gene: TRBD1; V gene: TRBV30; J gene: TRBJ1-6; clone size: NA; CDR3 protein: CAWSRGQDNSPLHF; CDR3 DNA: TGTGCCTGGAGTCGGGGACAGGATAATTCACCCCTCCACTTT
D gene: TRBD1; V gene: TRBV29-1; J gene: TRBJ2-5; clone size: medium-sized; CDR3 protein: CSESTGGEETQYF; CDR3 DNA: TGCAGCGAGTCGACAGGGGGCGAAGAGACCCAGTACTTC
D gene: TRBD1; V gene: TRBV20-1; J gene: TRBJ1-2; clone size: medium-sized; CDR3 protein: CSVVLGQGNGGYTF; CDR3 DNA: TGCAGTGTCGTCCTGGGACAGGGGAACGGGGGCTACACCTTC
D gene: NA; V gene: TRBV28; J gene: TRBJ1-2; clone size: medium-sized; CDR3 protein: CASSLGGRLDGYTF; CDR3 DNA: TGTGCCAGCAGTTTAGGTGGGCGACTAGACGGCTACACCTTC
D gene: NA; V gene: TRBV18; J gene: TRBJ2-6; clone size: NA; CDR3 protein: CASSPVGANVLTF; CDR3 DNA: TGTGCCAGCTCACCAGTTGGGGCCAACGTCCTGACTTTC
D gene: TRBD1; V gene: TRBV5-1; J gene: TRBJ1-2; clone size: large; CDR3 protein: CASSSDPGTADGYTF; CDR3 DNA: TGCGCCAGCAGCTCCGATCCCGGGACAGCGGATGGCTACACCTTC
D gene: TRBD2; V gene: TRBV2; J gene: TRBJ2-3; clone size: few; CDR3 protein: CASSEGTSGSTDTQYF; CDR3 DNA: TGTGCCAGCAGTGAAGGGACTAGCGGTAGCACAGATACGCAGTATTTT
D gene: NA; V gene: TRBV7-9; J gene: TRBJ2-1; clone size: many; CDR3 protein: CASSIGQGGSYNEQFF; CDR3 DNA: TGTGCCAGCAGCATTGGACAGGGAGGGTCCTACAATGAGCAGTTCTTC
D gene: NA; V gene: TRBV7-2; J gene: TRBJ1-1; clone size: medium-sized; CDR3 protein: CASSLGTGGITEAFF; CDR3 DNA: TGTGCCAGCAGCTTAGGCACAGGAGGCATTACTGAAGCTTTCTTT
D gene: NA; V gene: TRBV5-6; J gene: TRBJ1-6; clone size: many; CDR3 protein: CASHGGQGAVGENSPLHF; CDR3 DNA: TGTGCCAGCCACGGCGGGCAGGGAGCGGTCGGAGAGAATTCACCCCTCCACTTT
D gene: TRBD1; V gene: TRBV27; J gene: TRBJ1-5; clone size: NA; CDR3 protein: CASSSGGAGNQPQHF; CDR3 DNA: TGTGCCAGCAGTTCAGGGGGCGCCGGCAATCAGCCCCAGCATTTT
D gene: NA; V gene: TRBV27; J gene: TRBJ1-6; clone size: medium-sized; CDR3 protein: CASSSLGDLNSPLHF; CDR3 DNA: TGTGCCAGCAGTTCCCTGGGCGATTTGAATTCACCCCTCCACTTT
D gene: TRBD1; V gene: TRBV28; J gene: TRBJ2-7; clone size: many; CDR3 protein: CASSLPGQGIHEQYF; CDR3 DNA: TGTGCCAGCAGCTTACCGGGACAGGGTATCCACGAGCAGTACTTC
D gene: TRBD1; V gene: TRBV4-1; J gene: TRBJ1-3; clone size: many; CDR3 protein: CASSQEAQGRTIYF; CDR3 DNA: TGCGCCAGCAGCCAAGAGGCACAGGGGAGGACCATATATTTT
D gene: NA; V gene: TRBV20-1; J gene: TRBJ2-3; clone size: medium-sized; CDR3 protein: CQMSGTGDTQYF; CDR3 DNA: TGCCAGATGAGCGGAACAGGAGATACGCAGTATTTT
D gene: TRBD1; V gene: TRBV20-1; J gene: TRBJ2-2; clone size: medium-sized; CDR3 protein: CSARGQGPGELFF; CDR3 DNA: TGCAGTGCTAGGGGACAGGGTCCCGGGGAGCTGTTTTTT
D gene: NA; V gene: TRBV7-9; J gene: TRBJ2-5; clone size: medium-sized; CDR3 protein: CASSAEGETQYF; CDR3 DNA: TGTGCCAGCAGCGCCGAGGGCGAGACCCAGTACTTC
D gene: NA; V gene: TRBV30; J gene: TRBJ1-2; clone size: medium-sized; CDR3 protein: CAWTVGGSYGYTF; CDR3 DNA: TGTGCCTGGACTGTGGGAGGGAGCTATGGCTACACCTTC
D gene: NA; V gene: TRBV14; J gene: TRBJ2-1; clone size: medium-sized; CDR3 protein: CASSAPRAGSYNEQFF; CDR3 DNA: TGTGCCAGCAGCGCTCCGCGAGCGGGTTCCTACAATGAGCAGTTCTTC
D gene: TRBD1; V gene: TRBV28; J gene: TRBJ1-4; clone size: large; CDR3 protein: CASSPGQENEKLFF; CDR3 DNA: TGTGCCAGCAGCCCGGGACAGGAGAATGAAAAACTGTTTTTT
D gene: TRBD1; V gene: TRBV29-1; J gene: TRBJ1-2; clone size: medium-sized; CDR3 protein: CSAKGQGGYGYTF; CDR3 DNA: TGCAGCGCGAAAGGACAGGGCGGGTATGGCTACACCTTC
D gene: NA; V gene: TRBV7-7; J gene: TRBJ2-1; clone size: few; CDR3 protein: CASSLDLGDEQFF; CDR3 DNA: TGTGCTAGCAGCTTAGACCTAGGAGATGAGCAGTTCTTC
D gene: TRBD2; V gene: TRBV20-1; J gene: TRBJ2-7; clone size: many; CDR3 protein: CSASSETSPREQYF; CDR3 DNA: TGCAGTGCTAGTAGTGAGACTAGCCCGCGGGAGCAGTACTTC
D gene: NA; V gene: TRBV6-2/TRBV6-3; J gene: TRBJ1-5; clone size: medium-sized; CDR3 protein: CASTDLGGWSNQPQHF; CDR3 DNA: TGTGCCAGCACCGACCTGGGGGGCTGGAGCAATCAGCCCCAGCATTTT
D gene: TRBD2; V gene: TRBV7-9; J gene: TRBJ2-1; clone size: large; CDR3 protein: CASSLGAGGYNEQFF; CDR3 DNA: TGTGCCAGCAGCTTAGGAGCGGGGGGCTACAATGAGCAGTTCTTC
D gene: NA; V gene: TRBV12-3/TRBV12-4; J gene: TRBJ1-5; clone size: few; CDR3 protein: CASWGGQPNQPQHF; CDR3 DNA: TGTGCCAGCTGGGGGGGGCAGCCCAATCAGCCCCAGCATTTT
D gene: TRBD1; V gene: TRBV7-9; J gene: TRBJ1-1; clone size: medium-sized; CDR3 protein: CASSPTGTAINTEAFF; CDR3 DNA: TGTGCCAGCAGCCCCACCGGGACAGCGATCAACACTGAAGCTTTCTTT
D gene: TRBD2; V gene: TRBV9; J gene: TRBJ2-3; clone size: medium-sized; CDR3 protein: CASSGESGAQYF; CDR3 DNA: TGTGCCAGCAGCGGTGAGAGCGGGGCGCAGTATTTT
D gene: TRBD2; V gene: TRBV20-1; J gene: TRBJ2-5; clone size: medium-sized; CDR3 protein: CSARLAGGLETQYF; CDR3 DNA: TGCAGTGCTAGACTAGCGGGAGGTTTGGAGACCCAGTACTTC
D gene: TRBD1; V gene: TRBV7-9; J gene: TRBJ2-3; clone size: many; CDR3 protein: CASSPGQGGTDTQYF; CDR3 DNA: TGTGCCAGCAGCCCGGGACAGGGTGGGACAGATACGCAGTATTTT
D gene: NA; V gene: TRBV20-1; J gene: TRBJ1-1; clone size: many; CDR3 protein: CRVQGGTEAFF; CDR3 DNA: TGCAGGGTACAGGGAGGCACTGAAGCTTTCTTT
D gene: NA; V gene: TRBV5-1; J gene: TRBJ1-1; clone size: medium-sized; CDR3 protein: CASSLVGPNTEAFF; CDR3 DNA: TGCGCCAGCAGCTTGGTCGGACCGAACACTGAAGCTTTCTTT
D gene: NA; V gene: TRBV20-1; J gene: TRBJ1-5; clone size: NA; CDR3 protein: CSVDGGNQPQHF; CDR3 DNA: TGCAGTGTTGACGGGGGCAATCAGCCCCAGCATTTT
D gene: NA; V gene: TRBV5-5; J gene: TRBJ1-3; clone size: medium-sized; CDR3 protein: CASSPGLWNTIYF; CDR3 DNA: TGTGCCAGCAGCCCCGGACTTTGGAACACCATATATTTT
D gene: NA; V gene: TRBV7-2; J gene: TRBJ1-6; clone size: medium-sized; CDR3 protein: CASSLDPSSYNSPLHF; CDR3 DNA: TGTGCCAGCAGCTTAGATCCTAGCTCCTATAATTCACCCCTCCACTTT
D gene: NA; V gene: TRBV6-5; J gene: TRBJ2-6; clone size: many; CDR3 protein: CASSTRRGANVLTF; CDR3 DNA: TGTGCCAGCAGTACCAGACGCGGGGCCAACGTCCTGACTTTC
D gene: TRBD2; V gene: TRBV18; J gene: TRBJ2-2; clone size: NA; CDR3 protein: CSSSPLGGLPNTGEPFF; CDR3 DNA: TGTTCCAGCTCACCACTCGGGGGACTACCGAACACCGGGGAGCCGTTTTTT
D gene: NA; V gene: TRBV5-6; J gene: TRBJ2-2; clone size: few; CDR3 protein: CASSLPLNTGELFF; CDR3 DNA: TGTGCCAGCAGCTTACCTTTGAACACCGGGGAGCTGTTTTTT
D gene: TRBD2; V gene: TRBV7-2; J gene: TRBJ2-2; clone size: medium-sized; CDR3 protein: CASSLGIFRLAGGEKNTGELFF; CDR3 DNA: TGTGCCAGCAGCTTAGGGATATTTCGACTAGCGGGGGGTGAAAAGAACACCGGGGAGCTGTTTTTT
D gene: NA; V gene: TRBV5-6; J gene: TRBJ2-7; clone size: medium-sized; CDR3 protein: CASSLQGLSYEQYF; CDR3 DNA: TGTGCCAGCAGCTTACAGGGCCTTTCCTACGAGCAGTACTTC
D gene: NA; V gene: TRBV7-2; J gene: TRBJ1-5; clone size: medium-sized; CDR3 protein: CASSLATGIDQPQHF; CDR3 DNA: TGTGCCAGCAGCTTAGCCACGGGGATTGATCAGCCCCAGCATTTT
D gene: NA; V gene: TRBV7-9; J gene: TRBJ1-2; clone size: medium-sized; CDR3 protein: CASSLNRYGYTF; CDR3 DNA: TGTGCCAGCAGTTTAAACCGCTATGGCTACACCTTC
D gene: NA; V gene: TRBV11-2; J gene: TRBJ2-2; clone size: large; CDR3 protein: CASSFEMNTGELFF; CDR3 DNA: TGTGCCAGCAGCTTCGAGATGAACACCGGGGAGCTGTTTTTT
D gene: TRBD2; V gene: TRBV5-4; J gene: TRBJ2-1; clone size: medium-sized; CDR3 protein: CASSLGLENEQFF; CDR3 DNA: TGTGCCAGCAGCCTGGGACTAGAAAATGAGCAGTTCTTC